The 22 T cell receptor beta chains below come from one sample, sequenced in a study of early T cells in non-severe SARS-CoV-2 infection. TCRdb analysed the 5' RACE reads with MiXCR anew, one entry per CDR3 protein. The data contain approximately 97,000 distinct CDR3 sequences, roughly 11% of them singletons. Sequenced here: whole blood, sampled at baseline. Every receptor here comes from an adult who was a healthcare worker with PCR-confirmed SARS-CoV-2 infection or an uninfected control (not recorded which).

This clonotype showed up just a few times. The gene calls are TRBV7-2 and TRBJ1-2; D gene ambiguous. V was clipped by 1 base and J by 4 bases, with 4 bases between them. There are 12 residues in the CDR3. CDR1 and CDR2 (germline): SGHTA, FQGNSA. The CDR3 coding sequence is TGTGCCAGCAGCTTAGTCGGCTATGGCTACACCTTC. It is translated as CASSLVGYGYTF. The complete variable domain, with remaining parts taken from reference TRBV7-2 and TRBJ1-2, reads GAGVSQSPSNKVTEKGKDVELRCDPISGHTALYWYRQSLGQGLEFLIYFQGNSAPDKSGLPSDRFSAERTGGSVSTLTIQRTQQEDSAVYLCASSLVGYGYTFGSGTRLTVV.

This clonotype was counted a few times. The chain has TRBV6-1 and TRBJ2-7; possibly TRBD1 or TRBD2 for D (5 bases each). There are 14 residues in the CDR3. Looked up from germline, CDR1 is MNHNS and CDR2 is SASEGT. V was shortened by 9 bases and J by 3 bases, with 18 bases between the two germline ends. The DNA of the CDR3 is TGTGCCAGTGTTCTCGGGGCCCCTCGCTACGAGCAGTACTTC. Its translation: CASVLGAPRYEQYF.

V and J are TRBV9 and TRBJ2-7, with D possibly matching TRBD2 (6 bases). This CDR3 region has 13 residues. Germline V lookup: CDR1 SGDLS, CDR2 YYNGEE. The V gene lost 0 bases and the J gene lost 5 bases, with 9 bases spanning the gap. The CDR3: CASSVGGTDEQYF. The CDR3 region has the DNA TGTGCCAGCAGCGTAGGCGGGACCGACGAGCAGTACTTC.

The chain joins TRBV19 to TRBJ1-5; tentative D call: TRBD1 (5 bases). The CDR3 is made up of 14 amino acids. Trimming cost V 3 bases and J 2 bases, with 8 bases left between them. Per germline, CDR1 LNHDA and CDR2 SQIVND (reference sequence). The CDR3 here is CASSITGGNQPQHF. CDR3 bases: TGTGCCAGTAGTATCACAGGTGGCAATCAGCCCCAGCATTTT. Supplemented by reference TRBV19 and TRBJ1-5, the full variable domain reads DGGITQSPKYLFRKEGQNVTLSCEQNLNHDAMYWYRQDPGQGLRLIYYSQIVNDFQKGDIAEGYSVSREKKESFPLTVTSAQKNPTAFYLCASSITGGNQPQHFGDGTRLSIL.

This clonotype was seen many times. The chain recombines TRBV7-9 with TRBJ1-2; D is possibly TRBD1 (5 bases). The germline CDR1 and CDR2 sequences are SEHNR and FQNEAQ (reference sequence). There are 13 residues in the CDR3. Trimming took off 5 bases at V and 2 bases at J, with 9 bases between the two ends. The CDR3 sequence is CASSVRQNYGYTF. CDR3 bases: TGTGCCAGCAGCGTTAGACAGAACTATGGCTACACCTTC.

By sample share, this clonotype is large. The V gene is TRBV27, the J gene TRBJ2-7, with 7 positions matching TRBD2. CDR1 is MNHEY, CDR2 SMNVEV, per germline (reference sequence). The CDR3 length is 14 residues. J lost 5 bases, V lost 7 bases, and 11 bases had no gene match. CDR3 nucleotides: TGTGCCAGCACCCCTATGGCGGGAGTAAACGAGCAGTACTTC. Protein: CASTPMAGVNEQYF.

The table lists this clonotype with many counts. The chain combines TRBV10-3 with TRBJ1-1; maybe TRBD1 (5 bases). Trimming stripped 10 bases from V and 3 bases from J, with 18 bases between. This CDR3 is 14 amino acids long. Germline assignment: CDR1 ENHRY and CDR2 SYGVKD. In DNA, the CDR3 is TGTGCCACCCAAAGATTGGGGGACGACACTGAAGCTTTCTTT. Amino acid sequence: CATQRLGDDTEAFF.

Comment on this clonotype: A junction boundary mismatches the germline segment, possibly from a read error. The chain uses TRBV7-2 and TRBJ1-2, with 8 nucleotides matching TRBD1. The CDR3 covers 13 residues. The germline gives CDR1 SGHTA, CDR2 FQGNSA. CDR3 sequence: CAGSTRDRQYKTF. CDR3 nucleotides: TGTGCCGGCAGCACGCGGGACAGGCAATATAAGACCTTC.

This clonotype was recorded at least ten times. This rearrangement joins TRBV16 to TRBJ1-2; D gene unclear. Trimming stripped 4 bases from V and 3 bases from J, with 9 bases between. The germline CDR1 and CDR2 sequences are KGHSY and FQNENV. The CDR3 contains 13 residues. As DNA, the CDR3 is TGTGCCAGCAGCCGCACGGTTTACTATGGCTACACCTTC. It translates to CASSRTVYYGYTF.

This clonotype was counted only a few times. V usage is TRBV6-2 or TRBV6-3 and J usage is TRBJ1-2; maybe TRBD1 (6 bases). Trimming stripped 5 bases from V and 2 bases from J, with 15 bases between. CDR1 is MNHEY and CDR2 is SVGEGT in the germline V gene. The CDR3 contains 15 residues. The CDR3 DNA reads TGTGCCAGCAGTACAGAACAGACAGGCAACTATGGCTACACCTTC. It is translated as CASSTEQTGNYGYTF.

Remarks on this clonotype: A much larger clone differs by one base, so this may be a read error. The V and J genes are TRBV2 and TRBJ2-1, with 12 bases identical to TRBD2. Germline CDR1 is SNHLY and CDR2 is FYNNEI. V lost 8 bases and J lost 7; bases outside the gene matches: 3. The CDR3 totals 13 residues. The CDR3 protein is CASGLAGKNEQFF. CDR3 sequence (DNA): TGTGCCAGCGGACTAGCGGGAAAGAATGAGCAGTTCTTC. Full variable domain (missing parts from reference TRBV2 and TRBJ2-1): EPEVTQTPSHQVTQMGQEVILRCVPISNHLYFYWYRQILGQKVEFLVSFYNNEISEKSEIFDDQFSVERPDGSNFTLKIRSTKLEDSAMYFCASGLAGKNEQFFGPGTRLTVL.

Only a few counts were recorded for this clonotype. V is TRBV18 and J is TRBJ1-1; D perhaps matches TRBD1 (6 bases). Per the germline V gene, CDR1 is KGHSH and CDR2 is LQKENI. The V end was cut by 4 bases, the J end by 0 bases, with 9 bases between. This CDR3 contains 14 residues. The CDR3 DNA reads TGTGCCAGCTCACTGGACAGTTTGAACACTGAAGCTTTCTTT. It specifies CASSLDSLNTEAFF.

This clonotype was seen a few times. The rearrangement links TRBV20-1 to TRBJ2-7; 11 nucleotides agree with TRBD2. V lost 5 bases to trimming and J lost 2 bases; unmatched junction nucleotides: 5. CDR3 size: 14 residues. Looked up from germline, CDR1 is DFQATT and CDR2 is SNEGSKA (reference sequence). This CDR3 reads CSAQIAGGPYEQYF. The CDR3 DNA is TGCAGTGCTCAAATAGCGGGAGGGCCCTACGAGCAGTACTTC.

This clonotype occurred a few times. V gene TRBV7-3 combines with J gene TRBJ2-7; 11 nucleotides align to TRBD2. Germline V gene sequence: CDR1 SGHTA, CDR2 FQGTGA. The V segment lost 5 bases and the J segment 0 bases; nucleotides outside the gene matches: 12. There are 18 residues in the CDR3. CDR3 DNA: TGTGCCAGCAGCCCCGCTGCTAGCGGGAGGACCCTCTCCTACGAGCAGTACTTC. Residues: CASSPAASGRTLSYEQYF.

This clonotype showed up many times. The genes are TRBV11-2 and TRBJ2-7; D uncertain. This CDR3 is built from 14 residues. Germline V gene data show CDR1 as SGHAT and CDR2 as FQNNGV. The V end was cut by 5 bases, the J end by 2 bases, with 13 bases between. The CDR3 coding sequence is TGTGCCAGCAGCCTGGACCGAGATACCTACGAGCAGTACTTC. Protein: CASSLDRDTYEQYF.

This clonotype was recorded at least ten times. This chain joins TRBV7-2 and TRBJ2-1, with TRBD2 matching over 8 bases. V gave up 3 bases and J gave up 7 bases; unmatched junction bases: 11. The CDR3 totals 16 residues. Germline-derived CDR1 and CDR2 are SGHTA and FQGNSA. The CDR3 loop is CASSFRTSPKTNEQFF. For the CDR3, the DNA is TGTGCCAGCAGCTTTCGGACTAGCCCTAAAACAAATGAGCAGTTCTTC.

J is TRBJ2-7 and V is TRBV2, with 7 bases aligning to TRBD1. The CDR3 is 13 amino acids. The ends lost 6 bases at V and 4 bases at J; junction bases unmatched: 6. The germline V gene encodes CDR1 SNHLY and CDR2 FYNNEI. Written as DNA, the CDR3 is TGTGCCAGCAGCAGACAGGGTGGGTACGAGCAGTACTTC. Its translation: CASSRQGGYEQYF.

This clonotype has only a few counts. This rearrangement joins TRBV29-1 to TRBJ1-4; 7 positions match TRBD1. Trimming cost V 3 bases and J 3 bases; bases outside gene matches: 4. In germline, CDR1 is SQVTM, CDR2 ANQGSEA. CDR3 length equals 14 residues. The CDR3 sequence is CSVDTGAANEKLFF. CDR3 nucleotide sequence: TGCAGCGTTGATACAGGGGCCGCTAATGAAAAACTGTTTTTT.

J is TRBJ2-1 and V is TRBV14; D is unclear. V was clipped by 3 bases and J by 9 bases, with 21 bases between them. Germline CDR1 SGHDN, CDR2 FVKESK. CDR3 length: 16 amino acids. The CDR3 region is CASSQVGAPLKGEQFF. CDR3 bases: TGTGCCAGCAGCCAGGTCGGAGCCCCCTTGAAGGGTGAGCAGTTCTTC.

The chain combines TRBV12-3 or TRBV12-4 with TRBJ2-3, with 8 positions matching TRBD1. V shed 6 bases, J shed 3 bases, and the junction held 5 bases outside the gene matches. There are 14 residues in the CDR3. The CDR3 nucleotides are TGTGCCAGCAGAACAGGGGGTGGAACAGATACGCAGTATTTT. Translation gives CASRTGGGTDTQYF.

This clonotype was seen a handful of times. The chain links TRBV6-5 to TRBJ2-7; 9 nucleotides align to TRBD1. The CDR3 has 18 amino acids. Trimming took 5 bases from V and 5 from J; bases not matched to a gene: 19. CDR1 and CDR2 from the germline V gene are MNHEY and SVGAGI. The CDR3: CASSRRTGARDPPNEQYF. The CDR3 DNA reads as TGTGCCAGCAGTAGACGGACAGGGGCCCGGGATCCCCCTAACGAGCAGTACTTC.

This clonotype turned up a few times. V gene TRBV7-9 combines with J gene TRBJ1-3; TRBD1 matches 8 bases. Germline V gene lookup returns CDR1 SEHNR and CDR2 FQNEAQ (reference sequence). The CDR3 consists of 15 residues. The V and J ends lost 5 bases and 0 bases, in that order; junction bases with no gene match: 3. CDR3 region: CASSPTGVSGNTIYF. DNA for the CDR3: TGTGCCAGCAGCCCGACAGGGGTCTCTGGAAACACCATATATTTT. The full variable domain, completed using reference TRBV7-9 and TRBJ1-3, is DTGVSQNPRHKITKRGQNVTFRCDPISEHNRLYWYRQTLGQGPEFLTYFQNEAQLEKSRLLSDRFSAERPKGSFSTLEIQRTEQGDSAMYLCASSPTGVSGNTIYFGEGSWLTVV.